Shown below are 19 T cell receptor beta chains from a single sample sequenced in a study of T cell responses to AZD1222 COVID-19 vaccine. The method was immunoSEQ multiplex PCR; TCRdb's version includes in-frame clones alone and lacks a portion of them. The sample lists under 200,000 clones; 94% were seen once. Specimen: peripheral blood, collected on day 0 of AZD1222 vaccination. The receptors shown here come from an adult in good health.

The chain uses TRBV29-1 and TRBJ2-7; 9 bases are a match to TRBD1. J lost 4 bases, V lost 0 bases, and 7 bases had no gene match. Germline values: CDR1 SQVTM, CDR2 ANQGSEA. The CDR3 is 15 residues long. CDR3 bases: TGCAGCGTTGAAGAATCCGGGACAGGGATTTACGAGCAGTACTTC. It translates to CSVEESGTGIYEQYF.

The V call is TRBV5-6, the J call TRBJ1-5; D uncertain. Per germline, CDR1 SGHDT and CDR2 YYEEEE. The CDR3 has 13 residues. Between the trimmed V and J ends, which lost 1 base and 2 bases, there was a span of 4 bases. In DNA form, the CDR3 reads TGTGCCAGCAGCTTGTTGGGCAATCAGCCCCAGCATTTT. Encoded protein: CASSLLGNQPQHF.

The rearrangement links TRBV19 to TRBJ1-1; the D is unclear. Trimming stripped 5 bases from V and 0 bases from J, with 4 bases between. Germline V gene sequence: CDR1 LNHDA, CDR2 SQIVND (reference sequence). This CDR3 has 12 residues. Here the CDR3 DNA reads TGTGCCAGTAGTTTTATGAACACTGAAGCTTTCTTT. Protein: CASSFMNTEAFF. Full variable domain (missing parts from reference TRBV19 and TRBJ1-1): DGGITQSPKYLFRKEGQNVTLSCEQNLNHDAMYWYRQDPGQGLRLIYYSQIVNDFQKGDIAEGYSVSREKKESFPLTVTSAQKNPTAFYLCASSFMNTEAFFGQGTRLTVV.

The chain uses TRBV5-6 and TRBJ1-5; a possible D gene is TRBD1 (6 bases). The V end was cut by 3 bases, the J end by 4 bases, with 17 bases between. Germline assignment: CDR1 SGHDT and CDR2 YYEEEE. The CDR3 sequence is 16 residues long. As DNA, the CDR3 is TGTGCCAGCAGCTCGGGACACCGTCAATCAAATCAGCCCCAGCATTTT. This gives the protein CASSSGHRQSNQPQHF. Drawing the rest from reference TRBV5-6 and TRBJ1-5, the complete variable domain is DAGVTQSPTHLIKTRGQQVTLRCSPKSGHDTVSWYQQALGQGPQFIFQYYEEEERQRGNFPDRFSGHQFPNYSSELNVNALLLGDSALYLCASSSGHRQSNQPQHFGDGTRLSIL.

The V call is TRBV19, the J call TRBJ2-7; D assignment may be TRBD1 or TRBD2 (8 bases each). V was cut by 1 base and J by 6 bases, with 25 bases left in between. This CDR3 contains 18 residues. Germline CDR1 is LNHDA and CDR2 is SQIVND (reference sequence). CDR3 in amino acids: CASSIVLTGGTRISEQYF. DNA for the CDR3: TGTGCCAGTAGTATAGTCCTTACAGGGGGGACTAGGATCTCCGAGCAGTACTTC.

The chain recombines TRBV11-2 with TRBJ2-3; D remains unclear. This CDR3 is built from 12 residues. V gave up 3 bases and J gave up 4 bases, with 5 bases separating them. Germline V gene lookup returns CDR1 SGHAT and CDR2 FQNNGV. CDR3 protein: CASSLFSDTQYF. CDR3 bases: TGTGCCAGCAGCTTGTTTTCAGATACGCAGTATTTT.

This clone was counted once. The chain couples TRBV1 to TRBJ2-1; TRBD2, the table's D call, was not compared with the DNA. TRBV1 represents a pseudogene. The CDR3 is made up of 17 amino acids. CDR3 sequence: CTSSQDPELGPYNEQFF. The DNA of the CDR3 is TGCACCAGCAGCCAAGATCCGGAACTAGGGCCCTACAATGAGCAGTTCTTC.

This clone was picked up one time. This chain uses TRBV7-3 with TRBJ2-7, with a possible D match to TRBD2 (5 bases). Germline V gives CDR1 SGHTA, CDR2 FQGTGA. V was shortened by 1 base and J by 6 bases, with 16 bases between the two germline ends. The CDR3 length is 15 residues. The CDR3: CASSLNPSWIPEQYF. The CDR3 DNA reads TGTGCCAGCAGCTTAAATCCTAGCTGGATCCCCGAGCAGTACTTC.

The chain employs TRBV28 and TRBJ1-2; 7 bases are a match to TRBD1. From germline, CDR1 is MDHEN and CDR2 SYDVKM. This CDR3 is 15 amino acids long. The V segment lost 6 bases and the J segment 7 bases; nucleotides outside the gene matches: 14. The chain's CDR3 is CASSITTTGELGYTF. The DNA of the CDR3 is TGTGCCAGCAGCATAACGACCACAGGGGAACTTGGCTACACCTTC.

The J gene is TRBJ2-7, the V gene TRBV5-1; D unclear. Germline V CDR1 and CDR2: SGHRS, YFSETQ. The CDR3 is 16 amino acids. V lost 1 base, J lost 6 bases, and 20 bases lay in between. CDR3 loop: CASSLSARSQSGEQYF. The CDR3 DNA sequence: TGCGCCAGCAGCTTGTCGGCGAGAAGCCAGTCGGGCGAGCAGTACTTC.

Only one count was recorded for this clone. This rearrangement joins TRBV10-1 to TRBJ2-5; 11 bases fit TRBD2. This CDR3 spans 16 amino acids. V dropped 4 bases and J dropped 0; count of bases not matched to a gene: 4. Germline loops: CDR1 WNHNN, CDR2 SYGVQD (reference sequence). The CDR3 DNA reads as TGCGCCAGCAGTGGGGGACTAGCGGCGAACCAAGAGACCCAGTACTTC. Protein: CASSGGLAANQETQYF.

The CDR3 DNA follows: TGCGCCAGCAGCGCAGGGACAGGGGAAGAGACCCAGTACTTC. This sequence encodes CASSAGTGEETQYF. This rearrangement joins TRBV5-1 to TRBJ2-5, with TRBD1 identical over 10 bases. V trimming: 4 bases; J trimming: 3 bases; junction bases outside the gene matches: 3. There are 14 residues in the CDR3. Germline values: CDR1 SGHRS, CDR2 YFSETQ.

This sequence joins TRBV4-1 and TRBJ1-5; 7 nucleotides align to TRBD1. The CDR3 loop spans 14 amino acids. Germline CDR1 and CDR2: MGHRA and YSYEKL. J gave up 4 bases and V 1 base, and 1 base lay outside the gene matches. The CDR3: CASSQAGGNQPQHF. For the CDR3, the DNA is TGCGCCAGCAGCCAAGCAGGGGGAAATCAGCCCCAGCATTTT.

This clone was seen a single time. As DNA, the CDR3 is TGCGCCAGCGCAGACAGAGCCCAAGAGACCCAGTACTTC. This gives the protein CASADRAQETQYF. The chain is built from TRBV4-1 and TRBJ2-5, with a weak D call TRBD1 (5 bases). The germline CDR1 and CDR2 sequences are MGHRA and YSYEKL. V lost 8 bases, J lost 1 base, and 11 bases lay in between. The CDR3 extends over 13 amino acids.

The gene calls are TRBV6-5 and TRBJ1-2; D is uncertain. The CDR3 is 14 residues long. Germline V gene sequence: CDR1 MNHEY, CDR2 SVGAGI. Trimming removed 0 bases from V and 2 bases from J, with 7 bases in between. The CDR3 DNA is TGTGCCAGCAGTTACTCTCTCGAAAACTATGGCTACACCTTC. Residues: CASSYSLENYGYTF.

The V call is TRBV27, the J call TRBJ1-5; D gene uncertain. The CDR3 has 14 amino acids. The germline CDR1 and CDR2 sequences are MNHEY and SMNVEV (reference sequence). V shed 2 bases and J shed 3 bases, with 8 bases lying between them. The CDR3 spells CASSLEGYNQPQHF. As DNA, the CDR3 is TGTGCCAGCAGTTTAGAAGGATACAATCAGCCCCAGCATTTT.

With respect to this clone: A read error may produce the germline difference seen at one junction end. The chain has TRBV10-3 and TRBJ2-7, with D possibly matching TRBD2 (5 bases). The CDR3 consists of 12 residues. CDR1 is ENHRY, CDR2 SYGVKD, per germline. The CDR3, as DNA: TGTGCCATCAGTGAGTCGAGCAGTAAGCGGCTCTTC. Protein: CAISESSSKRLF.

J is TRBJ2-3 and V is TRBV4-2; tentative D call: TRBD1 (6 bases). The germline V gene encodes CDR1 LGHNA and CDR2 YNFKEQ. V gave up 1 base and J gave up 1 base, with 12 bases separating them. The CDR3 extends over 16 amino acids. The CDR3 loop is CASSQVNRDGTDTQYF. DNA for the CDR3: TGTGCCAGCAGCCAAGTAAACAGGGACGGCACAGATACGCAGTATTTT.

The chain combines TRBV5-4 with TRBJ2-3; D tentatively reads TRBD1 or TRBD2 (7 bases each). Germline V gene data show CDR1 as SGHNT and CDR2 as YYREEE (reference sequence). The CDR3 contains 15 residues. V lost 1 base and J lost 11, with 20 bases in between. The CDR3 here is CASSLQGGGEVRQYF. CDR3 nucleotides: TGTGCCAGCAGCTTGCAGGGGGGGGGTGAGGTTAGGCAGTATTTT.